The 23 T cell receptor beta chains below all came from one sample that was sequenced in a study of cytomegalovirus exposure and HLA in healthy donors. The PCR employed 60 Vbeta primers together with 13 Jbeta primers. The method was immunoSEQ multiplex PCR; TCRdb's version includes in-frame clones alone and lacks a portion of them. Of under 150,000 clones in the sample, 70% to 85% were seen once. Sequences were obtained from PBMCs. The receptors were sampled from a male donor in good health and CMV-seronegative.

The sample holds one count of this clone. V usage is TRBV7-8 and J usage is TRBJ2-1; weak D call: TRBD2 (6 bases). This CDR3 region has 16 residues. Per germline, CDR1 SGHVS and CDR2 FQNEAQ. V lost 1 base and J lost 9, with 19 bases in between. The chain's CDR3 is CASSLDGSGTVSEQFF. The CDR3 DNA sequence: TGTGCCAGCAGCTTAGACGGGAGTGGGACTGTGAGTGAGCAGTTCTTC.

The chain recombines TRBV9 with TRBJ2-7; 7 nucleotides line up with TRBD2. V was clipped by 4 bases and J by 4 bases; unmatched bases: 11. Germline CDR1 SGDLS, CDR2 YYNGEE. CDR3 size: 15 residues. The CDR3 DNA is TGTGCCAGCAGCCTAGGGGAGGGAGTTAATTACGAGCAGTACTTC. It translates to CASSLGEGVNYEQYF.

Points on this clone: The germline gene is not matched at one end of the junction; a read error may be the cause. The V call is TRBV7-9, the J call TRBJ2-7, with D perhaps matching TRBD1 (6 bases). From germline, CDR1 is SEHNR and CDR2 FQNEAQ (reference sequence). The CDR3 spans 12 residues. In DNA form, the CDR3 reads TGTGCCAGCAGCTGGGATGGGGGCAGTTGGGACTTC. It translates to CASSWDGGSWDF.

V is TRBV27 and J is TRBJ1-1, with 9 bases matching TRBD1. The CDR3 is 17 amino acids. Trimming removed 5 bases from V and 0 bases from J; junction bases left unmatched: 10. Germline lookup yields CDR1 MNHEY and CDR2 SMNVEV (reference sequence). The CDR3 nucleotides read TGTGCCAGCAGTCCGCCGGGACAGGGACTCATGAACACTGAAGCTTTCTTT. Its protein product is CASSPPGQGLMNTEAFF.

This clone was recorded only once. The CDR3 nucleotides are TGTGCCAGCAGTTTATCAGGTCTAGTAAGCAACGAGCAGTACTTC. This gives the protein CASSLSGLVSNEQYF. This chain joins TRBV27 and TRBJ2-5; D unclear. The J call may be in error: the DNA end matches TRBJ2-7 better. Germline loops: CDR1 MNHEY, CDR2 SMNVEV (reference sequence). The CDR3 length is 15 residues.

This chain uses TRBV2 with TRBJ2-7; 8 bases line up with TRBD1. CDR1 is SNHLY and CDR2 is FYNNEI in the germline V gene. The CDR3 loop spans 14 amino acids. The J segment lost 4 bases and the V segment lost 6 bases, leaving 8 bases of the junction unmatched. CDR3 region: CASSPAGTGYEQYF. CDR3 DNA sequence: TGTGCCAGCAGCCCAGCCGGGACAGGTTACGAGCAGTACTTC.

The chain couples TRBV4-1 to TRBJ2-1; D might be TRBD2 (6 bases). Germline loops: CDR1 MGHRA, CDR2 YSYEKL. The V and J ends lost 0 bases and 6 bases respectively, with 15 bases between them. The CDR3 has 16 residues. The CDR3 sequence: CASSQEGTFKSNEQFF. DNA for the CDR3: TGCGCCAGCAGCCAAGAGGGGACTTTCAAAAGCAATGAGCAGTTCTTC.

The chain employs TRBV6-6 and TRBJ2-1; D remains ambiguous. The V end lost 10 bases, the J end lost 3 bases, and 13 bases lay between the germline ends. The CDR3 is 13 amino acids. CDR1 and CDR2 (germline): MNHNY, SVGAGI (reference sequence). For the CDR3, the DNA is TGTGCCACCTCTGAACCGGGCTACAATGAGCAGTTCTTC. Protein sequence: CATSEPGYNEQFF.

The V gene is TRBV11-2, the J gene TRBJ2-1; TRBD1 matches at 10 bases. Germline CDR1 is SGHAT and CDR2 is FQNNGV. Trimming cost V 8 bases and J 0 bases; bases outside gene matches: 7. This CDR3 contains 16 residues. In DNA form, the CDR3 reads TGTGCCAGCGTGCTGGGACAGGGGTTCTCCTACAATGAGCAGTTCTTC. Translation gives CASVLGQGFSYNEQFF.

J is TRBJ2-7 and V is TRBV27; 7 bases align to TRBD2. The CDR3 is 14 residues long. Looked up from germline, CDR1 is MNHEY and CDR2 is SMNVEV (reference sequence). The V gene end was trimmed by 2 bases and the J gene end by 6 bases; junction bases not matched to a gene: 7. As DNA, the CDR3 is TGTGCCAGCAGTTTAGCGGGAGTCTTGAGCGAGCAGTACTTC. This codes for CASSLAGVLSEQYF.

The V call is TRBV28, the J call TRBJ1-2; 9 bases map to TRBD1. V lost 6 bases, J lost 7 bases, and 9 bases stayed unmatched. From germline, CDR1 is MDHEN and CDR2 SYDVKM. CDR3 length: 14 residues. The DNA for the CDR3 is TGTGCCAGCAGACTACAGGGGGCTAGCGGTGGCTACACCTTC. Residues: CASRLQGASGGYTF.

The chain carries TRBV7-2 and TRBJ2-5; a weak D match, TRBD2 (5 bases). Trimming stripped 5 bases from V and 4 bases from J, with 17 bases between. CDR3 length: 15 amino acids. Germline values: CDR1 SGHTA, CDR2 FQGNSA. In DNA, the CDR3 is TGTGCCAGCAGCGAGGAGGATGGTGGCCTAGAGACCCAGTACTTC. Protein sequence: CASSEEDGGLETQYF. Together with reference TRBV7-2 and TRBJ2-5, the CDR3 gives the full variable domain: GAGVSQSPSNKVTEKGKDVELRCDPISGHTALYWYRQSLGQGLEFLIYFQGNSAPDKSGLPSDRFSAERTGGSVSTLTIQRTQQEDSAVYLCASSEEDGGLETQYFGPGTRLLVL.

The chain has TRBV27 and TRBJ2-3; 7 bases agree with TRBD1. CDR3 size: 15 residues. V shed 4 bases, J shed 5 bases, and the junction held 9 bases outside the gene matches. Germline CDR1 is MNHEY and CDR2 is SMNVEV (reference sequence). The CDR3: CASSSSVGGRDTQYF. DNA for the CDR3: TGTGCCAGCAGTTCTTCTGTAGGGGGCAGAGATACGCAGTATTTT.

CDR3 nucleotide sequence: TGTGCCAGCAGCTTGCCCAGTTCCTACGAGCAGTACTTC. This encodes CASSLPSSYEQYF. V gene TRBV5-6 combines with J gene TRBJ2-7; the D is unclear. The length of the CDR3 is 13 residues. Germline V gene data show CDR1 as SGHDT and CDR2 as YYEEEE. Deletions cut 1 base from V and 1 base from J, with 6 bases between.

This sequence joins TRBV2 and TRBJ2-2, with 8 nucleotides matching TRBD1. After removal of 4 bases from V and 0 bases from J, the junction contained 7 bases not matched to a gene. The CDR3 totals 17 residues. CDR1 and CDR2 (germline): SNHLY, FYNNEI. CDR3 bases: TGTGCCAGCAGTGCTCCTCGGACAGGGACGAACACCGGGGAGCTGTTTTTT. Its protein is CASSAPRTGTNTGELFF.

The chain joins TRBV18 to TRBJ2-3; 8 bases fit TRBD2. CDR3 length: 15 amino acids. Germline V gives CDR1 KGHSH, CDR2 LQKENI. V dropped 3 bases and J dropped 1; count of bases not matched to a gene: 3. The CDR3 sequence is CASSPPAGGTDTQYF. CDR3 in DNA: TGTGCCAGCTCACCCCCAGCGGGAGGCACAGATACGCAGTATTTT.

This chain links TRBV5-6 with TRBJ2-7; the D is unclear. Per the germline V gene, CDR1 is SGHDT and CDR2 is YYEEEE. V lost 2 bases and J lost 5, with 8 bases in between. The CDR3 is 12 residues long. CDR3 nucleotides: TGTGCCAGCAGCTTTAATCGGGACGAGCAGTACTTC. Translating gives CASSFNRDEQYF.

This clone appeared once. CDR3 amino acids: CASSLDRVSRGNTIYF. DNA of the CDR3: TGTGCCAGCAGCTTAGACAGGGTGTCGCGAGGAAACACCATATATTTT. The chain employs TRBV7-6 and TRBJ1-3, with D possibly being TRBD1 (6 bases). CDR1 is SGHVS, CDR2 FNYEAQ, per germline. V was trimmed by 1 base and J by 4 bases, leaving 14 bases between them. The CDR3 covers 16 residues.

The rearrangement uses TRBV4-3 and TRBJ1-2, with 9 bases aligning to TRBD1. CDR3 length: 16 residues. Germline V gives CDR1 LGHNA, CDR2 YSLEER. V was clipped by 0 bases and J by 5 bases; unmatched bases: 7. CDR3 DNA: TGCGCCAGCAGCCAAGATCTAGGGGACAGGGATTATGGCTACACCTTC. Its translation: CASSQDLGDRDYGYTF.

V and J are TRBV4-1 and TRBJ1-2, with 8 bases that match TRBD1. The germline V gene encodes CDR1 MGHRA and CDR2 YSYEKL. The CDR3 is 15 residues long. V lost 5 bases and J lost 4; bases outside the gene matches: 9. The CDR3 coding sequence is TGCGCCAGCAGCGCGCTCCCAGGGGGCTCCTATGGCTACACCTTC. Residues: CASSALPGGSYGYTF.

This chain joins TRBV7-8 and TRBJ1-5; D is perhaps TRBD1 (5 bases). The CDR3 is 15 residues long. Germline loops: CDR1 SGHVS, CDR2 FQNEAQ. Between the trimmed V and J ends, which lost 7 bases and 3 bases, there was a span of 16 bases. The CDR3 is CASTLWEGNNQPQHF. The CDR3 DNA sequence: TGTGCCAGCACCTTGTGGGAGGGGAACAATCAGCCCCAGCATTTT.

This chain uses TRBV10-1 with TRBJ2-7; 10 bases map to TRBD1. V lost 6 bases to trimming and J lost 5 bases; unmatched junction nucleotides: 13. Germline V CDR1 and CDR2: WNHNN, SYGVQD (reference sequence). The CDR3 is 16 amino acids. As DNA, the CDR3 is TGCGCCAGCAGGAGGAGTGGGACAGGGGATTTCGACGAGCAGTACTTC. Translated: CASRRSGTGDFDEQYF.

V gene TRBV5-1 combines with J gene TRBJ1-2; 7 bases map to TRBD1. The CDR3 is made up of 14 amino acids. Germline trimming cut 6 bases from V and 4 bases from J; bases unmatched to any gene: 9. Germline CDR1 SGHRS, CDR2 YFSETQ. CDR3 sequence reads: CASKLPGQTYGYTF. In DNA, the CDR3 is TGCGCCAGCAAACTACCGGGACAGACCTATGGCTACACCTTC. Drawing the rest from reference TRBV5-1 and TRBJ1-2, the complete variable domain is KAGVTQTPRYLIKTRGQQVTLSCSPISGHRSVSWYQQTPGQGLQFLFEYFSETQRNKGNFPGRFSGRQFSNSRSEMNVSTLELGDSALYLCASKLPGQTYGYTFGSGTRLTVV.